This TCR beta chain was found in a study of OX40 agonist ivuxolimab in advanced cancers. At the level of the study: Prior checkpoint blockade (anti-PD-1, anti-PD-L1 or anti-CTLA-4) was permitted; approximately 40% had it.

This CDR3 is built from 14 residues. The ends were cut back, 2 bases at V and 8 bases at J, with 13 bases in the middle. Per germline, CDR1 MNHEY and CDR2 SVGAGI. Data came from immunoSEQ multiplex PCR; TCRdb stores just in-frame clones and leaves some out. Altogether tens of thousands of clones are present, 80% being singletons, with the ten largest covering about 9.4%. This chain uses TRBV6-5 with TRBJ2-1, with D perhaps matching TRBD2 (5 bases). This clonotype was obtained from an adult with an advanced solid tumor such as melanoma, head and neck, liver or kidney cancer. Material: CD4+ or CD8+ T cells sorted from blood, obtained in a trial of the OX40 agonist ivuxolimab. The CDR3 DNA sequence: TGTGCCAGCAGTTACCGGGGTGGGTGGGATGAGCAGTTCTTC. Its protein product is CASSYRGGWDEQFF.